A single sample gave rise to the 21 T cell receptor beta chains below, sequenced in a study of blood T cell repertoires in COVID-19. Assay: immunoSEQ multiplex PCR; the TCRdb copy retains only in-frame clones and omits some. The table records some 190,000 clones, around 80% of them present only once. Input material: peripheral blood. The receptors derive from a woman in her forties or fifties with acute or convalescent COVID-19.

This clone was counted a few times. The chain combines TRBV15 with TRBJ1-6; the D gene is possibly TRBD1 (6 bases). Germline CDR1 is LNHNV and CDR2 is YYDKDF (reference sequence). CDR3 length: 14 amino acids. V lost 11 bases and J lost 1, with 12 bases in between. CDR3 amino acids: CASQGRSYNSPLHF. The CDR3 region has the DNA TGTGCCTCACAGGGTCGATCCTATAATTCACCCCTCCACTTT.

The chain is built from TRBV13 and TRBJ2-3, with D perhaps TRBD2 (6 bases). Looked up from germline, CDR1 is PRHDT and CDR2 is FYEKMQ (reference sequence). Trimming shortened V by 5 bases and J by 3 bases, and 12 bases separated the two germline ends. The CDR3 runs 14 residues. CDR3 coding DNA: TGTGCCAGCAGCCCCGCTAGCGTGACAGATACGCAGTATTTT. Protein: CASSPASVTDTQYF.

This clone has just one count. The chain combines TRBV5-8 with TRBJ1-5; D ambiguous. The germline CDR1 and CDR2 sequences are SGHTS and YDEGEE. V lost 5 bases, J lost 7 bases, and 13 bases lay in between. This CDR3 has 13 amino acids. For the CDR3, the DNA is TGTGCCAGCAGTCGGGGAACGAGGCAGCCCCAGCATTTT. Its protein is CASSRGTRQPQHF.

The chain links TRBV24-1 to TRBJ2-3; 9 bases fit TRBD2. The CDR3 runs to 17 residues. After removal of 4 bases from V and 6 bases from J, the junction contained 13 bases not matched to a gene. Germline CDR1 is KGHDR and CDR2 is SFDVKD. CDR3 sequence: CATSDNPPLAGPDTQYF. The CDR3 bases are TGTGCCACCAGTGACAACCCCCCCCTAGCGGGACCTGATACGCAGTATTTT.

This CDR3 reads CSASRGLQPQHF. CDR3 in DNA: TGCAGTGCTAGTAGGGGGCTTCAGCCCCAGCATTTT. The rearrangement uses TRBV20-1 and TRBJ1-5; 7 bases align to TRBD1. The CDR3 sequence is 12 residues long. Germline V gene lookup returns CDR1 DFQATT and CDR2 SNEGSKA (reference sequence). V lost 3 bases to trimming and J lost 6 bases; unmatched junction nucleotides: 2.

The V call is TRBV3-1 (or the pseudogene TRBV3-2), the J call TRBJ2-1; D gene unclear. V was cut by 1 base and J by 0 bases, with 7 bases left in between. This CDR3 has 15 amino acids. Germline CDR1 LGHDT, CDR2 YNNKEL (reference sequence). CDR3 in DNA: TGTGCCAGCAGCCAAGGTTGGAGCTCCTACAATGAGCAGTTCTTC. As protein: CASSQGWSSYNEQFF.

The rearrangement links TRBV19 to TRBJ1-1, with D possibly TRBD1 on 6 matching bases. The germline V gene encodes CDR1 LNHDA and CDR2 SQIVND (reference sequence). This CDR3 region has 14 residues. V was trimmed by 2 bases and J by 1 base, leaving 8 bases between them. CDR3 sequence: CASSILGGNTEAFF. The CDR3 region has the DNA TGTGCCAGTAGTATATTAGGGGGGAACACTGAAGCTTTCTTT.

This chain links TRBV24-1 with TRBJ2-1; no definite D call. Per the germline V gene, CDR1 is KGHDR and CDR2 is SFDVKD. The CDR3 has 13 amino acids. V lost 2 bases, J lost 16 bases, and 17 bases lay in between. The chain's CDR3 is CATSDSWNRQDFF. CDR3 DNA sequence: TGTGCCACCAGTGATTCATGGAACCGTCAGGATTTCTTC.

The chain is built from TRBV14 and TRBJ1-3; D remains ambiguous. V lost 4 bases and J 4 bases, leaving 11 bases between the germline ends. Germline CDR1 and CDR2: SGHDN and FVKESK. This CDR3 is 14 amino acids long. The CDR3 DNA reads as TGTGCCAGCAGCCTGCAGGCGGGAGGAAACACCATATATTTT. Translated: CASSLQAGGNTIYF.

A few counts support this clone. CDR3 in amino acids: CASRAGVSNQPQHF. CDR3 in DNA: TGTGCCAGCAGGGCAGGGGTTAGCAATCAGCCCCAGCATTTT. The genes are TRBV27 and TRBJ1-5, with a possible D match to TRBD1 (6 bases). This CDR3 is 14 amino acids long. Trimming removed 6 bases at V and 0 bases at J, with 9 bases between. Germline V gives CDR1 MNHEY, CDR2 SMNVEV (reference sequence).

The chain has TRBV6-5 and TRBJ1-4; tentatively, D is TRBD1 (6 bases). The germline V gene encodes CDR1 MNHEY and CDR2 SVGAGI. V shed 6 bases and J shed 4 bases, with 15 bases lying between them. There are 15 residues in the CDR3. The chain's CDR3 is CASRNQGRDNEKLFF. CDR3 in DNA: TGTGCCAGCAGGAATCAGGGGAGGGATAATGAAAAACTGTTTTTT.

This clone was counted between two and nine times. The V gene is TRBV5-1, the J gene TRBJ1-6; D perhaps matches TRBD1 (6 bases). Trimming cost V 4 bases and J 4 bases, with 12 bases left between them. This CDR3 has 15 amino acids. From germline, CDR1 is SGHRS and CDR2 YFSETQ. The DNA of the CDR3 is TGCGCCAGCAGCCCTGGACAGACATATAATTCACCCCTCCACTTT. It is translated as CASSPGQTYNSPLHF. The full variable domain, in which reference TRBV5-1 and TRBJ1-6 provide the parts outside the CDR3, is KAGVTQTPRYLIKTRGQQVTLSCSPISGHRSVSWYQQTPGQGLQFLFEYFSETQRNKGNFPGRFSGRQFSNSRSEMNVSTLELGDSALYLCASSPGQTYNSPLHFGNGTRLTVT.

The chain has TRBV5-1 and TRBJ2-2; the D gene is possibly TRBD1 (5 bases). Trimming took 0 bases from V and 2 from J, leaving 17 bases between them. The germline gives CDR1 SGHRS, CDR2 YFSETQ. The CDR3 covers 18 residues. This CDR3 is CASSLVKTDTNNTGELFF. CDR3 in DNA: TGCGCCAGCAGCTTGGTAAAGACGGACACTAACAACACCGGGGAGCTGTTTTTT.

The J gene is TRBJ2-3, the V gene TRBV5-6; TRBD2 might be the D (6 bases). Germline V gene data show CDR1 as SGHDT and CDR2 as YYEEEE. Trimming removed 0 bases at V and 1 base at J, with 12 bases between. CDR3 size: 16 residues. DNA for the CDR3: TGTGCCAGCAGCTTGGAACTAGCCCCGGGCACAGATACGCAGTATTTT. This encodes CASSLELAPGTDTQYF. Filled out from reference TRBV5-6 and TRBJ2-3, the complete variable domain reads DAGVTQSPTHLIKTRGQQVTLRCSPKSGHDTVSWYQQALGQGPQFIFQYYEEEERQRGNFPDRFSGHQFPNYSSELNVNALLLGDSALYLCASSLELAPGTDTQYFGPGTRLTVL.

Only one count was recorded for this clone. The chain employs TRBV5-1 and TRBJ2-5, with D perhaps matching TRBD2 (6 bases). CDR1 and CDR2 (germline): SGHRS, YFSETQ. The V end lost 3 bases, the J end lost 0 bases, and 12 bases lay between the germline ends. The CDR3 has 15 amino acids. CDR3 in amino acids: CASSSTRGYQETQYF. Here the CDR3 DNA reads TGCGCCAGCAGCTCGACCCGGGGGTACCAAGAGACCCAGTACTTC.

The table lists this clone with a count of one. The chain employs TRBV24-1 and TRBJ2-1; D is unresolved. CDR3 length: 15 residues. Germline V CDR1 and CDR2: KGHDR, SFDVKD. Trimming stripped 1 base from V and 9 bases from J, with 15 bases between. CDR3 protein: CATSDLGTARGEQFF. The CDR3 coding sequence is TGTGCCACCAGTGATTTAGGAACCGCGAGAGGTGAGCAGTTCTTC.

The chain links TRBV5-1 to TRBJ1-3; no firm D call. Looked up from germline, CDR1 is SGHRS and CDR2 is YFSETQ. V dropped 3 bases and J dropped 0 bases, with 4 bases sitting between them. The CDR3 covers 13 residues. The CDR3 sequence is CASSYYSGNTIYF. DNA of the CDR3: TGCGCCAGCAGCTATTACTCTGGAAACACCATATATTTT.

In nucleotides, the CDR3 is TGTGCCACCAGTGAGGGACTAGCGGGTGGGGCAGATACGCAGTATTTT. As protein: CATSEGLAGGADTQYF. V gene TRBV24-1 combines with J gene TRBJ2-3; TRBD2 agrees at 12 bases. CDR1 and CDR2 (germline): KGHDR, SFDVKD. There are 16 residues in the CDR3. V lost 4 bases to trimming and J lost 4 bases; unmatched junction nucleotides: 5.

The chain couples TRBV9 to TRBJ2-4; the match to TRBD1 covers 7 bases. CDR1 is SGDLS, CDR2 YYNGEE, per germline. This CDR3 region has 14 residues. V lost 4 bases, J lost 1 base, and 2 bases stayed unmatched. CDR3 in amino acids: CASSQGDAKNIQYF. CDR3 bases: TGTGCCAGCAGCCAGGGGGACGCCAAAAACATTCAGTACTTC.

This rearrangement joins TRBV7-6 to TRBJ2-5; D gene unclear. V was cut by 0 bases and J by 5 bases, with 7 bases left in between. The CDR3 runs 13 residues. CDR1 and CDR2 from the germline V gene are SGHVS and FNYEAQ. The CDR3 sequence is CASSLAVGETQYF. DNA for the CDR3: TGTGCCAGCAGCTTAGCCGTCGGGGAGACCCAGTACTTC.

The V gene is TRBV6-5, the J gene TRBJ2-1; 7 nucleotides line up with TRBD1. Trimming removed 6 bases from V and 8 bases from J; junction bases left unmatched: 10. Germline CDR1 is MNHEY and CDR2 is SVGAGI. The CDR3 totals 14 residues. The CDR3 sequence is CASSRQGGPYEQFF. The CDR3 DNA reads TGTGCCAGCAGCCGACAGGGCGGGCCGTATGAGCAGTTCTTC.